This T cell receptor (beta chain) was sequenced during a study of OX40 agonist ivuxolimab in advanced cancers. In the study overall: Ivuxolimab, an antibody acting as an agonist of OX40 (CD134), was used to treat patients.

Clones were read by immunoSEQ multiplex PCR, and TCRdb kept only the in-frame ones, dropping some. The data contain about 68,000 clones, roughly four fifths of them seen just once; the ten biggest clones take up under 1.5%. In germline, CDR1 is MNHEY, CDR2 SVGAGI. The V and J ends lost 0 bases and 4 bases respectively, with 10 bases between them. The CDR3 spans 15 residues. A history of autoimmune disease or systemic immunosuppression excluded patients. Researchers took blood at baseline, on cycle 4 day 1, and on cycle 7 day 1. This clone turned up a few times. The material sequenced was CD4+ or CD8+ T cells sorted from blood, taken in a trial of the OX40 agonist ivuxolimab. The rearrangement links TRBV6-5 to TRBJ1-5; TRBD1 might be the D (6 bases). The source of this sequence is an adult with an advanced solid tumor such as melanoma, head and neck, liver or kidney cancer. The CDR3 reads CASSYSTGKNQPQHF. CDR3 coding DNA: TGTGCCAGCAGTTACTCGACAGGAAAGAATCAGCCCCAGCATTTT.